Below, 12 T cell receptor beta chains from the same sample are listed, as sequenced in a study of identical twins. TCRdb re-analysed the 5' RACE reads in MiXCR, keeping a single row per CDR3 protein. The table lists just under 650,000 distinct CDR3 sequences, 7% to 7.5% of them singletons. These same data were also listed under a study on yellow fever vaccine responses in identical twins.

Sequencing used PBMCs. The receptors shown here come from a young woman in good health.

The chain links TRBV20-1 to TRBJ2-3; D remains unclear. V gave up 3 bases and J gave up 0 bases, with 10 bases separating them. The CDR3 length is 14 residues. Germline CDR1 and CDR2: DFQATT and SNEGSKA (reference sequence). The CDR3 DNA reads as TGCAGTGCTAGTCGCAGTGCTAGCACAGATACGCAGTATTTT. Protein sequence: CSASRSASTDTQYF.

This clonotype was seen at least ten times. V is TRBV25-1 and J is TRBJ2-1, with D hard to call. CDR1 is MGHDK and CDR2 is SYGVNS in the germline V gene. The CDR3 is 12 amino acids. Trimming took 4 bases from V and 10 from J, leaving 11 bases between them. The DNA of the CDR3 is TGTGCCAGCAGTGTTAGGGTTGGCGAGCAGTTCTTC. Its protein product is CASSVRVGEQFF.

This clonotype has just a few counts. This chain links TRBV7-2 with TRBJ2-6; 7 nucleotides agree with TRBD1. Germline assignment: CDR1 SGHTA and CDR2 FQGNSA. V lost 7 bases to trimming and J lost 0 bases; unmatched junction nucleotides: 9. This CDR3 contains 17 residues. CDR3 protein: CASTPDRVTSGANVLTF. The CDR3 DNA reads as TGTGCCAGCACCCCTGACAGGGTCACCTCTGGGGCCAACGTCCTGACTTTC.

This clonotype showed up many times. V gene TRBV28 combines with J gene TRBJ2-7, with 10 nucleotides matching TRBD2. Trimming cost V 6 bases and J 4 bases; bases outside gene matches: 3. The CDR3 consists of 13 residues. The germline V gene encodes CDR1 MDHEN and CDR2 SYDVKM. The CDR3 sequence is CASRGTSVYEQYF. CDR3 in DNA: TGTGCCAGCAGGGGGACTAGCGTTTACGAGCAGTACTTC.

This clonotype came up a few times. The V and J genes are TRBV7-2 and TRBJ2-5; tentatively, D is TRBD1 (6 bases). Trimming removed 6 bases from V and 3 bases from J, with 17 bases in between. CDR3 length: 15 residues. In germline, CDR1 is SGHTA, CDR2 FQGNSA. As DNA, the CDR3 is TGTGCCAGCAGACCTCCCGGGACATTAAAAGAGACCCAGTACTTC. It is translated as CASRPPGTLKETQYF.

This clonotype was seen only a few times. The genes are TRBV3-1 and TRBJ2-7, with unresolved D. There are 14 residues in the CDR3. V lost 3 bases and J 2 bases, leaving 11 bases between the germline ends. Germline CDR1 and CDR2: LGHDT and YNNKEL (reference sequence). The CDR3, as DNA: TGTGCCAGCAGCCACGCCTTTCCCCCCTACGAGCAGTACGTC. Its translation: CASSHAFPPYEQYV.

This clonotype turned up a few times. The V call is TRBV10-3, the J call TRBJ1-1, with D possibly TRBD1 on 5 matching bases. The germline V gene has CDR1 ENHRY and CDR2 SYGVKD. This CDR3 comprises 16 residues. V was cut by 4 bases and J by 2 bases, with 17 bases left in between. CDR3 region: CAISGEGPTLNTEAFF. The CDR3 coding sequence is TGTGCCATCAGTGGGGAGGGACCCACTCTAAACACTGAAGCTTTCTTT.

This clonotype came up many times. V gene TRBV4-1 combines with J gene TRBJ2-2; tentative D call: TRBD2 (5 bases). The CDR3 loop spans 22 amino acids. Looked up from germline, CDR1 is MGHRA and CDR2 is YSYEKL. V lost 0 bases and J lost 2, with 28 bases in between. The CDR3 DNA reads TGCGCCAGCAGCCAAGATTATCTGTGGGAGACGGGTGGACCCACTAACACCGGGGAGCTGTTTTTT. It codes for CASSQDYLWETGGPTNTGELFF.

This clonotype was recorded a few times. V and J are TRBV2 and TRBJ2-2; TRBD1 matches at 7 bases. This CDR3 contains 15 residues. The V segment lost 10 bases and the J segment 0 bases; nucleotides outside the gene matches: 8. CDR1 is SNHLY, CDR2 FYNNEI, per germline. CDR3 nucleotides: TGTGCCACAAGGGGGCCAGCGTCGAACACCGGGGAGCTGTTTTTT. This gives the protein CATRGPASNTGELFF.

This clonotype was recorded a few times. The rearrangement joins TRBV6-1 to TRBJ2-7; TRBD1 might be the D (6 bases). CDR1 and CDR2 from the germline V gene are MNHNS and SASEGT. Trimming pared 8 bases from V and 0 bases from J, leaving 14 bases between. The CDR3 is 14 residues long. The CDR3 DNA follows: TGTGCCAGCTCCGGGACACCGAGCTCCTACGAGCAGTACGTC. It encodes CASSGTPSSYEQYV.

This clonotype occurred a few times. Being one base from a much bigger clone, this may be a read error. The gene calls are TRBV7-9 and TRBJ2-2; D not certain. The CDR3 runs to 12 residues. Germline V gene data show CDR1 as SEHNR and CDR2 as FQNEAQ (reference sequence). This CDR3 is CASRLETGELFF. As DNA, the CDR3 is TGTGCCAGCCGCTTAGAGACCGGGGAGCTGTTTTTT.

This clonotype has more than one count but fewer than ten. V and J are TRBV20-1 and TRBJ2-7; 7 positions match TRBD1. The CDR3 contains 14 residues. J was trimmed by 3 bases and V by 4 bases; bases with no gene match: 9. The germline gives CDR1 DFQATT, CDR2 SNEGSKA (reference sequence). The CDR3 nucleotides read TGCAGTGCTAAGAGACCGGGACAGAACTACGAGCAGTACTTC. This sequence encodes CSAKRPGQNYEQYF.